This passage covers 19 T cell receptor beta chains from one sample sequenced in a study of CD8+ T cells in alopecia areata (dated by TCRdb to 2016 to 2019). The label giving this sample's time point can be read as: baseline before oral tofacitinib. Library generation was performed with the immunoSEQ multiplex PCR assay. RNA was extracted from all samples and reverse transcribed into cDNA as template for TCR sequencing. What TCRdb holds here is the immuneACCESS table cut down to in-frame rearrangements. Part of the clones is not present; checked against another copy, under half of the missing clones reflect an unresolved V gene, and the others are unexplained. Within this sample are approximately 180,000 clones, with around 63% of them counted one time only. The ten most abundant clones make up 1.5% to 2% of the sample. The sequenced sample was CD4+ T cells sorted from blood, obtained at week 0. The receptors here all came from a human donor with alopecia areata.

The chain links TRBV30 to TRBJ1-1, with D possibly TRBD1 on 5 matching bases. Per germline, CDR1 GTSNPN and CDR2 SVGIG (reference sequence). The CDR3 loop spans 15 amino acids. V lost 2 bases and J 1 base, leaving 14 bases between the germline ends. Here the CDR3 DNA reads TGTGCCTGGAGTTATCTAGGGACGGCGAACACTGAAGCTTTCTTT. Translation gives CAWSYLGTANTEAFF.

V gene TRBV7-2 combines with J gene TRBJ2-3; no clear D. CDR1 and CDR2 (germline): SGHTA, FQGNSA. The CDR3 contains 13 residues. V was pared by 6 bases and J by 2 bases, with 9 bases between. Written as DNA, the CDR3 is TGTGCCAGCAGTCGGCTTCACACAGATACGCAGTATTTT. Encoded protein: CASSRLHTDTQYF.

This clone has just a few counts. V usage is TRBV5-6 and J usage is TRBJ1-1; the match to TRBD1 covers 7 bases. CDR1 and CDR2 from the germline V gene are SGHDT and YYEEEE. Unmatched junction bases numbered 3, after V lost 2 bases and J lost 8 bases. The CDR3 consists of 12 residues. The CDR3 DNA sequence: TGTGCCAGCAGCTTACCGGGACAGGAAGCTTTCTTT. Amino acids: CASSLPGQEAFF.

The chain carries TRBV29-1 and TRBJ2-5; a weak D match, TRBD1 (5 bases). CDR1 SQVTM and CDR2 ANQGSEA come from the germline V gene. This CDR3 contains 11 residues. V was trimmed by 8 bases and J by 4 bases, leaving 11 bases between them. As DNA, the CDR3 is TGCAGCTCACAGGCACCAGAGACCCAGTACTTC. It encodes CSSQAPETQYF.

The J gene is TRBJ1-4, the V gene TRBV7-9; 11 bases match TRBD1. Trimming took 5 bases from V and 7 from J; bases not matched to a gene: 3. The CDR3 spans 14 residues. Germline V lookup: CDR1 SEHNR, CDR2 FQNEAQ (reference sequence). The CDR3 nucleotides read TGTGCCAGCAGCACCGGGACAGGGGGTGAAAAACTGTTTTTT. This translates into CASSTGTGGEKLFF.

The chain's CDR3 is CASSGPGQHEAFF. Written as DNA, the CDR3 is TGTGCCAGCAGTGGCCCGGGACAGCATGAAGCTTTCTTT. The gene calls are TRBV2 and TRBJ1-1; TRBD1 aligns across 7 bases. V shed 4 bases and J 7 bases; nucleotides not matched to a gene: 6. This CDR3 is 13 amino acids long. CDR1 is SNHLY, CDR2 FYNNEI, per germline.

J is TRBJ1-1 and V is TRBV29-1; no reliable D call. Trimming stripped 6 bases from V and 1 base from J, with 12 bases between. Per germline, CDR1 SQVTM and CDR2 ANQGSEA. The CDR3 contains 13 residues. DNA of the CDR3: TGCAGCGTACCAGACAACCCGAACACTGAAGCTTTCTTT. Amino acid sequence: CSVPDNPNTEAFF.

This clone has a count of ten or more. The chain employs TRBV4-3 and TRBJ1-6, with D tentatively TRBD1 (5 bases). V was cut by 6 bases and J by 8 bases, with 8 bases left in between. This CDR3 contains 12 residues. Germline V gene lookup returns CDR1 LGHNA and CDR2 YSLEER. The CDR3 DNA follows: TGCGCCAGCAGTTTCAGGGATTCACCCCTCCACTTT. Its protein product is CASSFRDSPLHF.

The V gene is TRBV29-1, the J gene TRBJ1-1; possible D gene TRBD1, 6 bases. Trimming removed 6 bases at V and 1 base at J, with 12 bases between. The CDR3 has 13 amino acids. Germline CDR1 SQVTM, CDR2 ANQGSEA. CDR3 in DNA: TGCAGCGTCGGGGGCGGGCCGAACACTGAAGCTTTCTTT. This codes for CSVGGGPNTEAFF.

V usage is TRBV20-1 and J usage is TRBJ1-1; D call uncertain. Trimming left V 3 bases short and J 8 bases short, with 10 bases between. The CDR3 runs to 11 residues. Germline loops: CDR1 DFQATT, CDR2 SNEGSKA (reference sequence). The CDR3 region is CSARPAGEAFF. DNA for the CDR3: TGCAGTGCTAGGCCGGCTGGGGAAGCTTTCTTT.

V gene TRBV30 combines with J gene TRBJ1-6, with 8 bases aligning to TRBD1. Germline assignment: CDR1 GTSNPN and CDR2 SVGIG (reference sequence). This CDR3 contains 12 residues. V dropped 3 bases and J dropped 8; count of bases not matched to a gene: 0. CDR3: CAWRDRDSPLHF. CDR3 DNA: TGTGCCTGGAGGGACAGGGATTCACCCCTCCACTTT.

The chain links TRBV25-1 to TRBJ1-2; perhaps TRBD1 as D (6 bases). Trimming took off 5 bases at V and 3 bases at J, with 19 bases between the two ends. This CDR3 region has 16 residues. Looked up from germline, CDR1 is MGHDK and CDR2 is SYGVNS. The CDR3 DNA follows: TGTGCCAGCAGTCCCCCGGGTGCGAGGGGGGACTATGGCTACACCTTC. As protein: CASSPPGARGDYGYTF.

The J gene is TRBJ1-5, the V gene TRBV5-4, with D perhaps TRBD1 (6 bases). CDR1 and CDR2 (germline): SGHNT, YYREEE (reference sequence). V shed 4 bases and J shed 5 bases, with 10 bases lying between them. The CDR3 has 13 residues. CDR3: CASSPDRDQPQHF. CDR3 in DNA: TGTGCCAGCAGCCCGGACAGAGATCAGCCCCAGCATTTT.

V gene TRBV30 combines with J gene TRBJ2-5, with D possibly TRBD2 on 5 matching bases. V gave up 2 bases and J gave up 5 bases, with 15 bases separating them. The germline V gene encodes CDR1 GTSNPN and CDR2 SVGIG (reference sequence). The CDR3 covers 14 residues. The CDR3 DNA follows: TGTGCCTGGAGTCGGACGGGATTCGGCGAGACCCAGTACTTC. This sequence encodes CAWSRTGFGETQYF.

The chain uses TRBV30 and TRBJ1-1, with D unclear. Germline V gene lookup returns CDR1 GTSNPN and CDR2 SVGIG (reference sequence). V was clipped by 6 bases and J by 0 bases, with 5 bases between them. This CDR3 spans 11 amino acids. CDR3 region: CACLMNTEAFF. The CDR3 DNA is TGTGCCTGCCTCATGAACACTGAAGCTTTCTTT.

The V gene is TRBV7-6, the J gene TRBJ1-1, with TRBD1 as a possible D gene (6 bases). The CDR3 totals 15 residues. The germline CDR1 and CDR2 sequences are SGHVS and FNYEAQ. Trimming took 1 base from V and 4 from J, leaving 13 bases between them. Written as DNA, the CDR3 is TGTGCCAGCAGCTTAGATTCGCAGGGGAGCACTGAAGCTTTCTTT. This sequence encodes CASSLDSQGSTEAFF.

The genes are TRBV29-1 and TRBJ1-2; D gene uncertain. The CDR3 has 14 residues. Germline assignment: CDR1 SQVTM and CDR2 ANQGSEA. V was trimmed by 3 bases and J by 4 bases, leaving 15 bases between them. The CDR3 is CSVDRQDLGYGYTF. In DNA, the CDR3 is TGCAGCGTTGATAGGCAGGACCTGGGCTATGGCTACACCTTC.

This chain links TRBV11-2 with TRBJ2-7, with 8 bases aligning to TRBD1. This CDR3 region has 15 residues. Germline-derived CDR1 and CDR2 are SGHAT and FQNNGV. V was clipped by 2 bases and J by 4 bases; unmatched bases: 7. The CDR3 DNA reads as TGTGCCAGCAGCTTACCCGGACAGGGTAGTTACGAGCAGTACTTC. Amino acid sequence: CASSLPGQGSYEQYF.

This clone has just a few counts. The CDR3 nucleotides read TGTGCCTGGAGGGGGACTAACTATGGCTACACCTTC. Its protein is CAWRGTNYGYTF. The rearrangement links TRBV30 to TRBJ1-2; D unresolved. Trimming took 3 bases from V and 0 from J, leaving 5 bases between them. Germline CDR1 is GTSNPN and CDR2 is SVGIG (reference sequence). CDR3 size: 12 residues.